This T cell receptor (beta chain) derives from a study of T cell repertoires in ileal Crohn's disease. Study-wide context: Postoperative therapy was given to about half: about a dozen thiopurines, some 18 anti-TNF agents. Overall study findings and caveats: Clonality above 26.8% at surgery always came with endoscopic recurrence.

Comment on this clone: The antigen remains unidentified.

The CDR3 sequence is 15 residues long. With V trimmed by 6 bases and J by 7 bases, 13 bases remained unmatched. Germline loops: CDR1 MDHEN, CDR2 SYDVKM. TCRdb keeps only in-frame clones here, not all; method: immunoSEQ multiplex PCR. The sample has about 520 clones, roughly nine tenths seen once. Time point given: proximal margin of the surgical specimen (macroscopically non-inflamed). Sequencing was carried out using ileal tissue. V usage is TRBV28 and J usage is TRBJ2-3, with 7 bases matching TRBD2. The clonotype was recovered from an adult with Crohn's disease. CDR3 residues: CASSLRESHSHTQYF. The CDR3 nucleotides read TGTGCCAGCAGCTTGCGGGAGTCCCACAGTCATACGCAGTATTTT.